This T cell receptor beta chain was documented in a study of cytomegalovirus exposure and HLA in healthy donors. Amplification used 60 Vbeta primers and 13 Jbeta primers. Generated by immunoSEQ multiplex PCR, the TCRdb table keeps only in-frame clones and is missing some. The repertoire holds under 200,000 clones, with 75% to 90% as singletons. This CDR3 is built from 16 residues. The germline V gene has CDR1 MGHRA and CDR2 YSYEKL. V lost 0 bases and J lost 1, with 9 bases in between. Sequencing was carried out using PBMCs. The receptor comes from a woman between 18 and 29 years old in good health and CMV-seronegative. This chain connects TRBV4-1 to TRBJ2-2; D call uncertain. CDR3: CASSQDFPGNTGELFF. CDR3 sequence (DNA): TGCGCCAGCAGCCAAGATTTTCCCGGGAACACCGGGGAGCTGTTTTTT.